These T cell receptor beta chains were read from a single sample in a study of post-analysis software for immune sequencing data. MiXCR, applied by TCRdb to the PCR reads, yields one record per CDR3 protein. The repertoire includes roughly 800,000 distinct CDR3 sequences, about 27% of them detected once, and 0.56% sits in the top ten. The specimen sequenced was blood. The receptors were sampled from a girl between 5 and 17 years old with multiple sclerosis. The CDR3 runs from the conserved cysteine through the conserved F or W. The D gene is left open where the match is weak. Not every row has a clone size; where given, it reads once, few, many or a size class.

TRBD1,TRBV7-9,many,TRBJ2-5,TGTGCCAGCAGCTCGAAGGACAGGGCCCAAGAGACCCAGTACTTC,CASSSKDRAQETQYF
-,TRBV15,-,TRBJ2-5,TGTGCCACCAGCAATTTAGGAGGGGAAGAGACCCAGTACTTC,CATSNLGGEETQYF
-,TRBV10-3,-,TRBJ2-3,TGTGCCATCGGTGAGTCGAGGCTCAGGACCCGCACAGATACGCAGTATTTT,CAIGESRLRTRTDTQYF
TRBD2,TRBV29-1,-,TRBJ2-5,TGCAGCGGGTGGGGGGGACTCTCGTACCAAGAGACCCAGTACTTC,CSGWGGLSYQETQYF
TRBD2,TRBV20-1,-,TRBJ2-5,TGCAGTGCCACGAGGACTAGCGGGACAGTAGGGGAGACCCAGTACTTC,CSATRTSGTVGETQYF
TRBD1,TRBV10-3,once,TRBJ2-7,TGTGCCATCAGGGAAAGACAGGGGGTGTCCGAGCGGTACTTC,CAIRERQGVSERYF
-,TRBV29-1,few,TRBJ2-7,TGCAGCGGATCCAGGGAATCGGGCGAGCAGTACTTC,CSGSRESGEQYF
-,TRBV20-1,-,TRBJ2-1,TGCAGTGCAAAGCCCACTAGCTCAAATGAGCAGTTCTTC,CSAKPTSSNEQFF
-,TRBV20-1,few,TRBJ2-7,TGCAGTGCGTCAGGGGCGTTGGGATTGGGCTCCTACGGGCAGTACTTC,CSASGALGLGSYGQYF
-,TRBV20-1,-,TRBJ2-5,TGCAGTGCCAACCGAGAGCGCGAGACCCAGTACTTC,CSANRERETQYF
-,TRBV7-9,-,TRBJ2-3,TGTGCCAGCAGGGAATGGGCGGGCCGCACAGATACGCAGTATTTT,CASREWAGRTDTQYF
TRBD1,TRBV7-2,few,TRBJ1-6,TGTGCCAGCAGCTTAAGACAGGGGGCTCCACCCCTCCACTTT,CASSLRQGAPPLHF
-,TRBV28,once,TRBJ2-1,TGTGCCAGCAGCGTTCCTCAGCCTATTACCTACAATGAGCAGTTCTTC,CASSVPQPITYNEQFF
TRBD1,TRBV20-1,few,TRBJ1-4,TGCAGTACCGGCCGGGACAGGAATGAAAAACTGTTTTTT,CSTGRDRNEKLFF
-,TRBV4-1,few,TRBJ1-2,TGCGCCAGCAGCCAAGATTCGGCCGCTTCCGGCTACACCTTC,CASSQDSAASGYTF
TRBD1,TRBV7-9,-,TRBJ1-1,TGTGCCAGCAGCGTGGGGGACAGGGGACTTGCGAACACTGAAGCTTTCTTT,CASSVGDRGLANTEAFF
-,TRBV5-5,few,TRBJ2-1,TGTGCCAGCAGCTATAGCGGAGCTGTCACTTGGCAGTTCTTC,CASSYSGAVTWQFF
-,TRBV20-1,few,TRBJ2-5,TGCAGTGCTAGTAGGGGCCAGGCGGAGACCCAGTACTTC,CSASRGQAETQYF
TRBD1,TRBV6-2/TRBV6-3,-,TRBJ1-2,TGTGCCAGCGCTGAAGACAGGGGGCACGACTATGGCTACACCTTC,CASAEDRGHDYGYTF
-,TRBV11-2,-,TRBJ2-3,TGTGCCAGCAGCTTATCGGCGGGACCAGATACGCAGTATTTT,CASSLSAGPDTQYF
TRBD1,TRBV29-1,few,TRBJ2-1,TGCAGCAAAACAGGGGCATCCTACAATGAGCAGTTCTTC,CSKTGASYNEQFF
TRBD2,TRBV20-1,few,TRBJ2-7,TGCAGTGCTAGTGAGCTCTTAGGGGCGGGAGGCCGCTCCTACGAGCAGTACTTC,CSASELLGAGGRSYEQYF
TRBD2,TRBV5-1,few,TRBJ2-7,TGCGCCAGCAGCTTGACTGCGGGAGGCGCCTACGAGCAGTACTTC,CASSLTAGGAYEQYF
-,TRBV28,few,TRBJ2-5,TGTGCCAGCAGCCCCCTTGGTCCTGAGACCCAGTACTTC,CASSPLGPETQYF
-,TRBV15,-,TRBJ2-3,TGTGCCACCAGCAGAACGGGGACTACGCAGTATTTT,CATSRTGTTQYF